These T cell receptor beta chains were read from a single sample in a study of T-cell memory formation after mild COVID-19. MiXCR, run by TCRdb on the 5' RACE reads, gives a single entry per CDR3 protein. The table includes 250,000 to 350,000 distinct CDR3 sequences, around 19% detected once. The specimen was PBMCs or a T cell subset sorted from them (not recorded which). The receptors stem from a man aged 18 to 35 who had mild COVID-19 (a few samples of this study predate the infection). Cell type and time point are not known. The CDR3 runs from the conserved cysteine through the conserved F or W. Fields, in order: clone size, V gene, J gene, D gene, CDR3 DNA, CDR3 protein. The D gene is left open where the match is weak. Part of the rows lack a size; the others show once, few, many or a class for expanded clones.

many	TRBV7-9	TRBJ1-1	NA	TGTGCCAGCAGCTTGAGTGGTGAAGCTTTCTTT	CASSLSGEAFF
NA	TRBV12-3/TRBV12-4	TRBJ2-7	NA	TGTGCCAGTAACCTGGGGGGGCCCTACGAGCAGTACTTC	CASNLGGPYEQYF
NA	TRBV5-1	TRBJ2-3	NA	TGCGCCAGCAGCTTTCATCTTCGAGGGGCCTCAGATACGCAGTATTTT	CASSFHLRGASDTQYF
NA	TRBV12-3/TRBV12-4	TRBJ1-1	NA	TGTGCCAGCACCCGGTGGGGGGGCGAAACAGCTTTCTTT	CASTRWGGETAFF
few	TRBV6-1	TRBJ2-5	NA	TGTGCCAGCGGAAGAACAGGGTTGGAGACCCAGTACTTC	CASGRTGLETQYF
many	TRBV5-1	TRBJ1-5	NA	TGCGCCAGCAGCTTGGCCGAGGGTGGTCAGCCCCAGCATTTT	CASSLAEGGQPQHF
few	TRBV5-6	TRBJ2-1	TRBD2	TGTGCCAGCAGCCCACGTAGCGGGCGGGGTAATGAGCAGTTCTTC	CASSPRSGRGNEQFF
NA	TRBV7-6	TRBJ1-3	NA	TGTGCCAGCAGCTTAAAGGGCTCTGGAAACACCATATATTTT	CASSLKGSGNTIYF
NA	TRBV12-3/TRBV12-4	TRBJ2-5	TRBD2	TGTGCCAGCCTATTCGGGGGGTCGGGGGAGACCCAGTACTTC	CASLFGGSGETQYF
few	TRBV5-1	TRBJ2-1	TRBD2	TGCGCCAGCAGCCATGGGACTAGCGGAGCCTACAATGAGCAGTTCTTC	CASSHGTSGAYNEQFF
NA	TRBV10-3	TRBJ1-6	NA	TGTGCCATCAGTGAAGGACTCTCCTATAATTCACCCCTCCACTTT	CAISEGLSYNSPLHF
NA	TRBV4-1	TRBJ2-1	TRBD2	TGCGCCAGCAGCCAAGGACTAGCGGGGAACAATGAGCAGTTCTTC	CASSQGLAGNNEQFF
few	TRBV5-1	TRBJ2-2	NA	TGCGCCAGCAGCTTGGGTGAGGGGACCACCGGGGAGCTGTTTTTT	CASSLGEGTTGELFF
NA	TRBV19	TRBJ1-3	NA	TGTGCCAGTAGAGCACTCCCCGGACAGAAGAGAAACACCATATATTTT	CASRALPGQKRNTIYF
NA	TRBV7-8	TRBJ2-1	TRBD2	TGTGCCAGCAGCCCGACTAGCGGGGGGGTTTGGAGTGAGCAGTTCTTC	CASSPTSGGVWSEQFF
few	TRBV6-2/TRBV6-3	TRBJ1-2	NA	TGTGCCAGCAGTTACGTCCGGTTCAGGGTGGGCTATGGCTACACCTTC	CASSYVRFRVGYGYTF
few	TRBV29-1	TRBJ2-5	NA	TGCAGCGTTGAAGACGGCGGGATGATGGAGACCCAGTACTTC	CSVEDGGMMETQYF
NA	TRBV7-2	TRBJ1-2	NA	TGTGCCAGCAGCTTCCCGAATCCGGGGGCTAATGGCTACACCTTC	CASSFPNPGANGYTF
NA	TRBV12-3/TRBV12-4	TRBJ1-2	NA	TGTGCCAGCAGTTTTCCCGGATTCTATGGCTACACCTTC	CASSFPGFYGYTF
NA	TRBV4-1	TRBJ2-4	NA	TGCGCCAGCAGCCAAGTTGCACAAGACATTCAGTACTTC	CASSQVAQDIQYF
NA	TRBV28	TRBJ1-4	NA	TGTGCCAGCAGTTTCTCGGACAGACCGATGGAAAAACTGTTTTTT	CASSFSDRPMEKLFF
NA	TRBV7-3	TRBJ2-1	TRBD2	TGTGCCAGCAGCTTAACGTTTGGGCGGGGGGGCAATGAGCAGTTCTTC	CASSLTFGRGGNEQFF
NA	TRBV29-1	TRBJ1-2	NA	TGCAGCGTTGGGTCAGGGGCTAAGGATGGCTACACCTTC	CSVGSGAKDGYTF
many	TRBV7-6	TRBJ2-2	NA	TGTGCCAGCAGATCCTCTCCGGTTCCCGGGGAGCTGTTTTTT	CASRSSPVPGELFF
NA	TRBV5-6	TRBJ2-7	NA	TGTGCCAGCACCATGGACAGCAGCTACGAGCAGTACTTC	CASTMDSSYEQYF
once	TRBV28	TRBJ2-2	NA	TGTGCCAGCAAGGTCCCGAACACCGGGGAGCTGTTTTTT	CASKVPNTGELFF
NA	TRBV2	TRBJ2-3	NA	TGTGCCTGTTTCGGGGGGCGCGGAGATACGCAGTATTTT	CACFGGRGDTQYF
NA	TRBV24-1	TRBJ2-5	TRBD1	TGTGCCACCGGAACGGGACAGGGATGGGAGACCCAGTACTTC	CATGTGQGWETQYF
few	TRBV5-1	TRBJ1-1	NA	TGCGCCAGCAGCTTGGGGAATGTGGACACTGAAGCTTTCTTT	CASSLGNVDTEAFF
NA	TRBV2	TRBJ1-5	NA	TGTGCCAGTCGGAATAGCAATCAGCCCCAGCATTTT	CASRNSNQPQHF
NA	TRBV5-1	TRBJ2-2	TRBD1	TGCGCCAGCAGCTTGGATAAGGGGGCGAATTGGAACACCGGGGAGCTGTTTTTT	CASSLDKGANWNTGELFF
NA	TRBV12-3/TRBV12-4	TRBJ2-7	NA	TGTGCCAGCAGTTTTCGGGGCTACGAGCAGTACTTC	CASSFRGYEQYF
NA	TRBV20-1	TRBJ2-3	NA	TGCAGTGCTAGCCCCGGGACCGATACGCAGTATTTT	CSASPGTDTQYF
few	TRBV10-3	TRBJ1-1	NA	TGTGCCATCAGTGGGAAGCTTGACACTGAAGCTTTCTTT	CAISGKLDTEAFF
NA	TRBV4-2	TRBJ2-7	NA	TGTGCCAGCAGCCAAGCCCGTGGCCGAACCTACGAGCAGTACTTC	CASSQARGRTYEQYF
few	TRBV5-1	TRBJ1-3	TRBD1	TGCGCCAGCAGCGGCACCGGGACAGCAGGAAACACCATATATTTT	CASSGTGTAGNTIYF
few	TRBV4-3	TRBJ1-6	TRBD1	TGCGCCAGCAGCCAAGGGCCCCCCGGGACAGACTTTTCACCCCTCCACTTT	CASSQGPPGTDFSPLHF
NA	TRBV11-2	TRBJ1-3	TRBD1	TGTGCCAGCAGCTTACTGTGGACAGGGTCTGGAAACACCATATATTTT	CASSLLWTGSGNTIYF
NA	TRBV20-1	TRBJ2-3	NA	TGCAGTGCTACAGGGGCTGGGGATACGCAGTATTTT	CSATGAGDTQYF
few	TRBV7-2	TRBJ1-1	NA	TGTGCCAGCAGCTTTATAGCAGTGAACACTGAAGCTTTCTTT	CASSFIAVNTEAFF